A selection of T cell receptor beta chains follows, all from one sample in a study of cytomegalovirus exposure and HLA in healthy donors. Here immunoSEQ multiplex PCR was the method, and the copy in TCRdb shows in-frame clones only, minus some. Counted here are more than 150,000 clones, roughly 84% occurring once; the ten biggest clones make up 0.2% to 0.3%. Sequencing was done on a sample of PBMCs. These receptors were collected from a boy between 10 and 17 years old in good health and CMV-seronegative. The CDR3 runs from the conserved cysteine through the conserved F or W. D genes are given only for firm matches. Clone size is given for some rows only: seen once, a few or many times, or a class if the clone is expanded.

abundance	v_gene	d_gene	j_gene	CDR3nt	CDR3aa
.	TRBV5-1	.	TRBJ2-7	TGCGCCAGCAGCTTTGGAAGCGCACCCTACGAGCAGTACTTC	CASSFGSAPYEQYF
.	TRBV30	.	TRBJ2-5	TGTGCCTGGAGTGCCGCGCTCCTAGATGAGCAGTACTTC	CAWSAALLDEQYF
.	TRBV28	TRBD1	TRBJ1-2	TGTGCCCTCCGGGACAGACCCGGCTATGGCTACACCTTC	CALRDRPGYGYTF
.	TRBV7-9	.	TRBJ1-2	TGTGCCAGCAGACGAGAGGGACTGAACTATGGCTACACCTTC	CASRREGLNYGYTF
.	TRBV5-4	.	TRBJ1-1	TGTGCCAGCAGCTTGGCCCCAGTCATGAACACTGAAGCTTTCTTT	CASSLAPVMNTEAFF
.	TRBV5-4	TRBD1	TRBJ1-1	TGTGCCAGCAACAAACAGGGGGGCACTGAAGCTTTCTTT	CASNKQGGTEAFF
.	TRBV5-1	TRBD1	TRBJ1-1	TGCGCCAGCAGCTTGTTCGGACAGGGGGTACCTGAAGCTTTCTTT	CASSLFGQGVPEAFF
.	TRBV20-1	.	TRBJ1-2	TGCAGTCAGTCCCTTTACTATGGCTACACCTTC	CSQSLYYGYTF
.	TRBV5-1	TRBD1	TRBJ2-3	TGCGCCAGCACCGACAGGGGGGTCACAGATACGCAGTATTTT	CASTDRGVTDTQYF
.	TRBV6-4	.	TRBJ1-1	TGTGCCAGCAGAGGGGGGGTGTGGGACACTGAAGCTTTCTTT	CASRGGVWDTEAFF
.	TRBV19	TRBD1	TRBJ2-7	TGTGCCAGTAGTCGGGACAGTTACGAGCAGTACTTC	CASSRDSYEQYF
.	TRBV9	.	TRBJ2-1	TGTGCCAGCGGGACTCATAACAATGAGCAGTTCTTC	CASGTHNNEQFF
few	TRBV7-9	TRBD2	TRBJ2-7	TGTGCCAGCAGCTTATCTCCCGGGACTAGCGGGGGAAAGTTTCGGTACTTC	CASSLSPGTSGGKFRYF
.	TRBV28	.	TRBJ1-2	TGTGCCAGCAGTTTAATGGACACCTTTAGCGGCTACACCTTC	CASSLMDTFSGYTF
.	TRBV6-5	.	TRBJ1-1	TGTGCCAGCAGTCGACAAGGGGTATTAAACACTGAAGCTTTCTTT	CASSRQGVLNTEAFF
once	TRBV5-5	.	TRBJ2-1	TGTGCCAGCAGCTTGGACCCGGGTGGAGAGCAGTTCTTC	CASSLDPGGEQFF
.	TRBV28	TRBD1	TRBJ2-3	TGTGCCAGCAGTCAGGGACAGGGTAGCACAGATACGCAGTATTTT	CASSQGQGSTDTQYF
.	TRBV25-1	.	TRBJ2-6	TGTGCCAGCAGTCGTCGCTCTGGGGCCAACGTCCTGACTTTC	CASSRRSGANVLTF
.	TRBV2	TRBD2	TRBJ2-3	TGTGCCAGCGGGGGGACTAGCGGGGGTGCAGATACGCAGTATTTT	CASGGTSGGADTQYF
once	TRBV7-2	TRBD1	TRBJ1-6	TGTGCCAGCAGCTTCCGGGACAGGGGCCCTAATTCACCCCTCCACTTT	CASSFRDRGPNSPLHF
.	TRBV2	TRBD1	TRBJ2-5	TGTGCCAGCAGCGACGGACAGGGGGATTTAGAGACCCAGTACTTC	CASSDGQGDLETQYF
.	TRBV7-3	.	TRBJ1-1	TGTGCCAGCAGCTTAAGCCAGGGGAACACTGAAGCTTTCTTT	CASSLSQGNTEAFF